This T cell receptor beta chain comes out of a study of blood T cells in healthy people across ages. Study in general: Per two T cells, about one barcoded beta molecule was captured through template switching.

Primed by a sample-barcoded 5' primer and a J-beta primer mix, a second PCR proceeded for 7 to 11 cycles. TCRdb redid the calling of the 5' RACE reads with MiXCR, one entry per CDR3 protein. Of over a million distinct CDR3 sequences in the sample, approximately 40% were seen once. Germline CDR1 reads SGHNT; CDR2 reads YYREEE (reference sequence). The CDR3 has 14 amino acids. V was trimmed by 6 bases and J by 5 bases, leaving 16 bases between them. V usage is TRBV5-4 and J usage is TRBJ2-3, with D possibly being TRBD2 (6 bases). Sequencing used blood. The TCR was taken from a young woman in good health. The CDR3 spells CASIGEEARDTQYF. For the CDR3, the DNA is TGTGCCAGCATAGGGGAGGAAGCCCGAGATACGCAGTATTTT.